The 15 T cell receptor beta chains below all came from one sample that was sequenced in a study of T cell repertoires in cytomegalovirus infection. Their antigens are not known. TCRdb recomputed calls from the reads with MiXCR, one row per CDR3 protein. Counted here are fewer than 650,000 distinct CDR3 sequences, 40% occurring once; the ten biggest clones make up about 48%. The sequencing here drew on cultured PBMCs, taken from culture after CMV antigen stimulation. Receptors were obtained from a human donor in good health (CMV status not recorded). Some clones in this sample may be carry-over from other donors' samples.

The chain recombines TRBV7-2 with TRBJ2-7; D might be TRBD2 (6 bases). V gave up 1 base and J gave up 1 base, with 20 bases separating them. CDR3 length: 18 amino acids. The germline V gene has CDR1 SGHTA and CDR2 FQGNSA. CDR3 DNA: TGTGCCAGCAGCTTAGATCTGGCGGGGAGGACCTTTTCCTACGAGCAGTACTTC. Protein sequence: CASSLDLAGRTFSYEQYF.

The CDR3, as DNA: TGTGCCAGCAGCCCCCCAGCGGCCGGGGCCAACGTCCTGACTTTC. Translating it yields CASSPPAAGANVLTF. V and J are TRBV7-8 and TRBJ2-6; maybe TRBD2 (5 bases). The CDR3 loop spans 15 amino acids. V dropped 5 bases and J dropped 4 bases, with 12 bases sitting between them. Per the germline V gene, CDR1 is SGHVS and CDR2 is FQNEAQ.

The table lists this clonotype with a few counts. The CDR3 DNA is TGTGCCAGCAGCTTAGAGGGGGCAGTGGTGTACACTGAAGCTTTCTTT. The encoded protein is CASSLEGAVVYTEAFF. V usage is TRBV7-9 and J usage is TRBJ1-1; 7 bases are a match to TRBD1. Trimming took 1 base from V and 3 from J; bases not matched to a gene: 8. The CDR3 is made up of 16 amino acids. The germline CDR1 and CDR2 sequences are SEHNR and FQNEAQ (reference sequence).

The CDR3 spells CSARVAGLGYTF. The CDR3 nucleotides read TGCAGTGCTAGAGTGGCGGGTCTTGGCTACACCTTC. The V call is TRBV20-1, the J call TRBJ1-2; no firm D call. This CDR3 is 12 amino acids long. Germline assignment: CDR1 DFQATT and CDR2 SNEGSKA (reference sequence). The V end lost 1 base, the J end lost 7 bases, and 10 bases lay between the germline ends.

The CDR3 DNA reads as TGTGCCAGCAGCTTAGATCGGCCGGGACTAGCGGGGGGCAATGAGCAGTTCTTC. It translates to CASSLDRPGLAGGNEQFF. The chain uses TRBV11-3 and TRBJ2-1; 15 positions match TRBD2. CDR1 is SGHNT and CDR2 is YENEEA in the germline V gene. With V trimmed by 0 bases and J by 6 bases, 6 bases remained unmatched. The CDR3 sequence is 18 residues long.

In this sample, this clonotype turned up a few times. The J gene is TRBJ2-1, the V gene TRBV7-2, with no clear D. V lost 2 bases and J lost 13, with 12 bases in between. The CDR3 consists of 12 residues. Germline loops: CDR1 SGHTA, CDR2 FQGNSA. CDR3 sequence reads: CASSLTTSIQFF. The CDR3 DNA is TGTGCCAGCAGCTTAACGACATCCATCCAGTTCTTC.

The genes are TRBV5-1 and TRBJ1-1; TRBD1 aligns across 7 bases. After removal of 4 bases from V and 5 bases from J, the junction contained 8 bases not matched to a gene. The germline V gene has CDR1 SGHRS and CDR2 YFSETQ. The CDR3 contains 14 residues. The CDR3 spells CASSLFRGNTEAFF. CDR3 DNA sequence: TGCGCCAGCAGCCTCTTCAGGGGGAATACTGAAGCTTTCTTT. Based on the CDR3 plus reference TRBV5-1 and TRBJ1-1, the full variable domain is KAGVTQTPRYLIKTRGQQVTLSCSPISGHRSVSWYQQTPGQGLQFLFEYFSETQRNKGNFPGRFSGRQFSNSRSEMNVSTLELGDSALYLCASSLFRGNTEAFFGQGTRLTVV.

The chain recombines TRBV2 with TRBJ2-7, with 7 positions matching TRBD1. The CDR3 totals 13 residues. Germline CDR1 and CDR2: SNHLY and FYNNEI. The V and J ends lost 11 bases and 3 bases, in that order; junction bases with no gene match: 10. The CDR3 DNA reads TGTGCCGGATTCCGACAGGGCGTCTACGAGCAGTACTTC. Amino acids: CAGFRQGVYEQYF.

This clonotype has only a few counts. This sequence joins TRBV6-2 or TRBV6-3 and TRBJ1-1; maybe TRBD1 (5 bases). Trimming cost V 6 bases and J 11 bases, with 19 bases left between them. Germline V gene data show CDR1 as MNHEY and CDR2 as SVGEGT. The CDR3 runs 13 residues. The CDR3 loop reads CASRVIEQDRAFF. Here the CDR3 DNA reads TGTGCCAGCAGAGTTATAGAACAGGATCGGGCTTTCTTT.

Concerning this clonotype: A read error may account for a junction end that differs from germline. J is TRBJ2-7 and V is TRBV7-2; the D gene is possibly TRBD2 (6 bases). CDR3 length: 14 amino acids. Germline loops: CDR1 SGHTA, CDR2 FQGNSA. CDR3 DNA sequence: TGTGCCACCAGCTTGGACTACGGGAACTACGAGCAGTACTTC. This sequence encodes CATSLDYGNYEQYF. Based on the CDR3 plus reference TRBV7-2 and TRBJ2-7, the full variable domain is GAGVSQSPSNKVTEKGKDVELRCDPISGHTALYWYRQSLGQGLEFLIYFQGNSAPDKSGLPSDRFSAERTGGSVSTLTIQRTQQEDSAVYLCATSLDYGNYEQYFGPGTRLTVT.

The chain uses TRBV27 and TRBJ2-3; 8 bases agree with TRBD1. The CDR3 is 14 residues long. Trimming at V came to 5 bases and at J to 2 bases, leaving 3 bases not matched to a gene. Germline assignment: CDR1 MNHEY and CDR2 SMNVEV (reference sequence). CDR3 region: CASSRQGITDTQYF. As DNA, the CDR3 is TGTGCCAGCAGTAGACAGGGGATCACAGATACGCAGTATTTT.

Many counts were recorded for this clonotype. The J gene is TRBJ2-3, the V gene TRBV7-2, with 8 bases fitting TRBD2. The CDR3 runs to 15 residues. CDR1 and CDR2 (germline): SGHTA, FQGNSA. Trimming cost V 1 base and J 5 bases; bases outside gene matches: 5. This CDR3 is CASSLGGLVLDTQYF. CDR3 DNA: TGTGCCAGCAGCTTAGGGGGACTAGTGTTAGATACGCAGTATTTT.

This clonotype has only one observation. The chain recombines TRBV4-1 with TRBJ2-7, with D uncertain. The germline V gene has CDR1 MGHRA and CDR2 YSYEKL. The CDR3 is 14 residues long. Trimming took off 1 base at V and 0 bases at J, with 7 bases between the two ends. The CDR3 spells CASSQGPNSYEQYF. CDR3 sequence (DNA): TGCGCCAGCAGCCAAGGACCCAACTCCTACGAGCAGTACTTC.

The chain carries TRBV15 and TRBJ2-1, with D possibly TRBD1 on 5 matching bases. Germline-derived CDR1 and CDR2 are LNHNV and YYDKDF (reference sequence). Trimming removed 4 bases at V and 8 bases at J, with 15 bases between. The CDR3 covers 14 residues. CDR3: CATSTHDRGYEQFF. The CDR3, as DNA: TGTGCCACCAGCACGCACGATAGGGGCTATGAGCAGTTCTTC.

This clonotype was picked up a small number of times. The CDR3: CASSGPWGEQFF. The CDR3, as DNA: TGTGCCAGCAGCGGTCCATGGGGTGAGCAGTTCTTC. The J gene is TRBJ2-1, the V gene TRBV7-6, with no clear D. The germline gives CDR1 SGHVS, CDR2 FNYEAQ. V lost 5 bases to trimming and J lost 9 bases, with 11 bases between them. The length of the CDR3 is 12 residues. Full variable domain (rest looked up from reference TRBV7-6 and TRBJ2-1): GAGVSQSPRYKVTKRGQDVALRCDPISGHVSLYWYRQALGQGPEFLTYFNYEAQQDKSGLPNDRFSAERPEGSISTLTIQRTEQRDSAMYRCASSGPWGEQFFGPGTRLTVL.